What follows are 25 T cell receptor beta chains derived from one specimen sequenced in a study of T cell repertoires in cytomegalovirus infection. TCRdb redid the calling of the reads with MiXCR, one entry per CDR3 protein. The sample has approximately 260,000 distinct CDR3 sequences; roughly a fifth are singletons. No antigens are known for them. Material: cultured PBMCs, obtained from culture after CMV antigen stimulation. The source of these receptors is a human donor in good health (CMV status not recorded). Some clones in this sample may be carry-over from other donors' samples.

The chain uses TRBV6-2 or TRBV6-3 and TRBJ1-1; 7 nucleotides agree with TRBD1. Trimming cost V 6 bases and J 5 bases; bases outside gene matches: 9. Looked up from germline, CDR1 is MNHEY and CDR2 is SVGEGT. The CDR3 is 14 residues long. CDR3 coding DNA: TGTGCCAGCAGAGAGACAGGGACGAGAACTGAAGCTTTCTTT. Protein: CASRETGTRTEAFF.

The chain combines TRBV6-1 with TRBJ2-2; D is perhaps TRBD1 (5 bases). CDR1 is MNHNS and CDR2 is SASEGT in the germline V gene. CDR3 length equals 14 residues. The V end was cut by 4 bases, the J end by 0 bases, with 6 bases between. As DNA, the CDR3 is TGTGCCAGCAGTGGACAGCCGAACACCGGGGAGCTGTTTTTT. This codes for CASSGQPNTGELFF.

The sample holds a few counts of this clonotype. J is TRBJ2-1 and V is TRBV7-2; either TRBD1 or TRBD2 may supply D (5 bases each). CDR3 length: 14 amino acids. V lost 5 bases to trimming and J lost 7 bases, with 15 bases between them. CDR1 and CDR2 from the germline V gene are SGHTA and FQGNSA. Here the CDR3 DNA reads TGTGCCAGCAGCCCCTGGGGACGGACTAATGAGCAGTTCTTC. It translates to CASSPWGRTNEQFF.

The rearrangement joins TRBV27 to TRBJ2-7; maybe TRBD2 (6 bases). The CDR3 contains 14 residues. CDR1 is MNHEY, CDR2 SMNVEV, per germline (reference sequence). Trimming cost V 6 bases and J 2 bases, with 14 bases left between them. CDR3 nucleotide sequence: TGTGCCAGCAGGCGGGGCGCGGGGACCTACGAGCAGTACTTC. This translates into CASRRGAGTYEQYF.

This clonotype has ten or more counts. Written as DNA, the CDR3 is TGTGCCAGCAGCTCCCAAGTGACATTTTCTAGCACAGATACGCAGTATTTT. Its translation: CASSSQVTFSSTDTQYF. This chain joins TRBV7-9 and TRBJ2-3; no reliable D call. From germline, CDR1 is SEHNR and CDR2 FQNEAQ (reference sequence). The CDR3 is 17 residues long. The V and J ends lost 4 bases and 0 bases respectively, with 17 bases between them.

The CDR3 DNA follows: TGTGCCAGCAGTTTCGGGGGAATCACCGGGGAGCTGTTTTTT. Its protein product is CASSFGGITGELFF. The rearrangement joins TRBV28 to TRBJ2-2, with a possible D match to TRBD2 (6 bases). The CDR3 length is 14 residues. Per germline, CDR1 MDHEN and CDR2 SYDVKM. V shed 3 bases and J shed 4 bases, with 9 bases lying between them.

This clonotype showed up many times. The chain couples TRBV28 to TRBJ2-7; D gene unclear. The germline V gene has CDR1 MDHEN and CDR2 SYDVKM. The ends were cut back, 2 bases at V and 1 base at J, with 6 bases in the middle. This CDR3 contains 13 residues. CDR3 DNA sequence: TGTGCCAGCAGTTTAGGCAGGTCCTACGAGCAGTACTTC. This sequence encodes CASSLGRSYEQYF.

This chain links TRBV20-1 with TRBJ1-1; D gene uncertain. Germline V gene data show CDR1 as DFQATT and CDR2 as SNEGSKA (reference sequence). The V and J ends lost 3 bases and 4 bases respectively, with 15 bases between them. This CDR3 has 14 residues. DNA of the CDR3: TGCAGTGCTAGTGCCACGGGGATAGGCACTGAAGCTTTCTTT. As protein: CSASATGIGTEAFF.

This clonotype was detected many times. CDR3 bases: TGTGCTACCAGCAGCTTCCGAGCGGGAGGGAATGAGCAGTTCTTC. Amino acids: CATSSFRAGGNEQFF. The rearrangement links TRBV5-5 to TRBJ2-1; TRBD2 matches 10 bases. Germline V gene lookup returns CDR1 SGHKS and CDR2 YYEKEE (reference sequence). The CDR3 is 15 amino acids.

This clonotype showed up many times. V gene TRBV6-5 combines with J gene TRBJ2-1, with D maybe TRBD1 (6 bases). The CDR3 has 16 amino acids. Deletions cut 2 bases from V and 7 bases from J, with 18 bases between. Germline CDR1 MNHEY, CDR2 SVGAGI. The chain's CDR3 is CASSYPADSRINEQFF. Written as DNA, the CDR3 is TGTGCCAGCAGTTACCCCGCGGACAGTCGGATAAATGAGCAGTTCTTC.

This clonotype was found many times. The V and J genes are TRBV12-3 or TRBV12-4 and TRBJ1-4, with 10 bases identical to TRBD1. There are 17 residues in the CDR3. The junction had 5 bases not matched to a gene; V was cut back by 4 bases and J by 0 bases. The CDR3 nucleotides are TGTGCCAGCAGTTGGACAGGGGGGGTCTCAACTAATGAAAAACTGTTTTTT. Protein: CASSWTGGVSTNEKLFF.

There are a few counts of this clonotype. The rearrangement joins TRBV10-3 to TRBJ2-5, with TRBD2 identical over 8 bases. Germline V lookup: CDR1 ENHRY, CDR2 SYGVKD. After removal of 3 bases from V and 5 bases from J, the junction contained 8 bases not matched to a gene. The CDR3 runs to 15 residues. CDR3: CAISERRERGETQYF. The CDR3 nucleotides are TGTGCCATCAGTGAACGGCGGGAGCGGGGGGAGACCCAGTACTTC.

The chain employs TRBV10-3 and TRBJ2-3; 7 bases are shared with TRBD2. With 5 bases clipped from V and 4 bases from J, the junction kept 6 bases outside the gene matches. This CDR3 has 14 residues. Germline V gene data show CDR1 as ENHRY and CDR2 as SYGVKD. CDR3 residues: CAISSSGRPDTQYF. The DNA of the CDR3 is TGTGCCATCAGTTCTAGCGGACGACCAGATACGCAGTATTTT.

CDR3 in amino acids: CASSLRVAGGTEAFF. DNA for the CDR3: TGTGCCAGCAGCTTAAGGGTGGCGGGCGGCACTGAAGCTTTCTTT. The chain employs TRBV7-2 and TRBJ1-1; D is undetermined. Germline CDR1 SGHTA, CDR2 FQGNSA. The length of the CDR3 is 15 residues. V lost 2 bases and J 4 bases, leaving 14 bases between the germline ends.

This chain links TRBV19 with TRBJ2-7; TRBD1 might be the D (6 bases). V lost 5 bases, J lost 3 bases, and 17 bases lay in between. CDR3 length: 15 amino acids. From germline, CDR1 is LNHDA and CDR2 SQIVND (reference sequence). In nucleotides, the CDR3 is TGTGCCAGTAGTCTGTCACCCCAGGGGAACTACGAGCAGTACTTC. As protein: CASSLSPQGNYEQYF. Variable domain in full (rest from reference TRBV19 and TRBJ2-7): DGGITQSPKYLFRKEGQNVTLSCEQNLNHDAMYWYRQDPGQGLRLIYYSQIVNDFQKGDIAEGYSVSREKKESFPLTVTSAQKNPTAFYLCASSLSPQGNYEQYFGPGTRLTVT.

The rearrangement uses TRBV28 and TRBJ1-2, with D unclear. Germline V gene data show CDR1 as MDHEN and CDR2 as SYDVKM. There are 14 residues in the CDR3. V was trimmed by 1 base and J by 3 bases, leaving 9 bases between them. This CDR3 reads CASSLSGADYGYTF. DNA of the CDR3: TGTGCCAGCAGTTTATCAGGTGCAGACTATGGCTACACCTTC.

This clonotype has ten or more counts. The CDR3 DNA reads as TGTGCCAGCAGTTACAGGGTGGACGGGGAGCTGTTTTTT. Protein: CASSYRVDGELFF. The chain uses TRBV2 and TRBJ2-2, with D maybe TRBD1 (6 bases). The CDR3 has 13 residues. Germline-derived CDR1 and CDR2 are SNHLY and FYNNEI. V shed 5 bases and J shed 7 bases, with 11 bases lying between them. Full variable domain (outside the CDR3, taken from reference TRBV2 and TRBJ2-2): EPEVTQTPSHQVTQMGQEVILRCVPISNHLYFYWYRQILGQKVEFLVSFYNNEISEKSEIFDDQFSVERPDGSNFTLKIRSTKLEDSAMYFCASSYRVDGELFFGEGSRLTVL.

This clonotype has more than one count but fewer than ten. The genes are TRBV5-1 and TRBJ2-7; TRBD2 matches at 11 bases. The germline gives CDR1 SGHRS, CDR2 YFSETQ. V shed 2 bases and J 6 bases; nucleotides not matched to a gene: 4. The CDR3 spans 14 residues. CDR3 bases: TGCGCCAGCAGCTTAACTAGCGGGAGTTCCGAGCAGTACTTC. It specifies CASSLTSGSSEQYF.

This clonotype occurred a few times. The CDR3 sequence: CASSYGRGVFDTEAFF. Written as DNA, the CDR3 is TGTGCCAGCAGTTACGGCAGGGGGGTGTTTGACACTGAAGCTTTCTTT. The rearrangement joins TRBV6-2 or TRBV6-3 to TRBJ1-1, with 7 positions matching TRBD1. CDR3 length: 16 amino acids. In germline, CDR1 is MNHEY, CDR2 SVGEGT. V dropped 2 bases and J dropped 3; count of bases not matched to a gene: 9.

This clonotype was detected only a few times. The chain joins TRBV19 to TRBJ1-5; the D is unclear. The germline V gene has CDR1 LNHDA and CDR2 SQIVND (reference sequence). The CDR3 contains 13 residues. With 2 bases removed from V and 0 bases from J, the gap between germline ends came to 2 bases. In nucleotides, the CDR3 is TGTGCCAGTAGTATACCTAGCAATCAGCCCCAGCATTTT. Its protein is CASSIPSNQPQHF. Together with reference TRBV19 and TRBJ1-5, the CDR3 gives the full variable domain: DGGITQSPKYLFRKEGQNVTLSCEQNLNHDAMYWYRQDPGQGLRLIYYSQIVNDFQKGDIAEGYSVSREKKESFPLTVTSAQKNPTAFYLCASSIPSNQPQHFGDGTRLSIL.

This clonotype was counted at least ten times. The CDR3 nucleotides are TGTGCCAGCAGTGAGATTCCTAGCGGGAGGTACAATGAGCAGTTCTTC. Protein sequence: CASSEIPSGRYNEQFF. This sequence joins TRBV6-1 and TRBJ2-1, with TRBD2 identical over 11 bases. Unmatched junction bases numbered 5, after V lost 3 bases and J lost 4 bases. Per germline, CDR1 MNHNS and CDR2 SASEGT. The CDR3 has 16 residues.

This clonotype was seen more than once but under ten times. The CDR3 bases are TGTGCCAGCAGCCTGACTAGCGGGAGAAGGACCGGGGAGCTGTTTTTT. It specifies CASSLTSGRRTGELFF. This chain joins TRBV7-9 and TRBJ2-2; 12 positions match TRBD2. The CDR3 covers 16 residues. Germline lookup yields CDR1 SEHNR and CDR2 FQNEAQ (reference sequence). V dropped 5 bases and J dropped 5; count of bases not matched to a gene: 6.

In its sample, this clonotype was seen a few times. The rearrangement joins TRBV7-2 to TRBJ2-3; D may be TRBD2 (6 bases). V dropped 5 bases and J dropped 2 bases, with 14 bases sitting between them. From germline, CDR1 is SGHTA and CDR2 FQGNSA. This CDR3 spans 15 amino acids. Written as DNA, the CDR3 is TGTGCCAGCAGCCCCGGGACTCACATCACAGATACGCAGTATTTT. It translates to CASSPGTHITDTQYF.

Turning to this clonotype: One base away lies a much larger clone, so this may be a sequencing read error. The rearrangement joins TRBV5-6 to TRBJ2-5; D is uncertain. V lost 1 base to trimming and J lost 1 base, with 5 bases between them. The germline V gene encodes CDR1 SGHDT and CDR2 YYEEEE. The CDR3 consists of 13 residues. CDR3 loop: CASSLLIQETQYF. The CDR3 DNA reads TGTGCCAGCAGCTTGTTGATCCAAGAGACCCAGTACTTC.

In this sample, this clonotype turned up a few times. This chain connects TRBV11-2 to TRBJ2-1; 9 bases match TRBD1. The CDR3 is 21 amino acids. The J segment lost 0 bases and the V segment lost 5 bases, leaving 20 bases of the junction unmatched. Germline V CDR1 and CDR2: SGHAT, FQNNGV. The CDR3 DNA is TGTGCCAGCAGCCCTTACTCTTTACAGGGGGCGAAACTAAGCTCCTACAATGAGCAGTTCTTC. Translating it yields CASSPYSLQGAKLSSYNEQFF.